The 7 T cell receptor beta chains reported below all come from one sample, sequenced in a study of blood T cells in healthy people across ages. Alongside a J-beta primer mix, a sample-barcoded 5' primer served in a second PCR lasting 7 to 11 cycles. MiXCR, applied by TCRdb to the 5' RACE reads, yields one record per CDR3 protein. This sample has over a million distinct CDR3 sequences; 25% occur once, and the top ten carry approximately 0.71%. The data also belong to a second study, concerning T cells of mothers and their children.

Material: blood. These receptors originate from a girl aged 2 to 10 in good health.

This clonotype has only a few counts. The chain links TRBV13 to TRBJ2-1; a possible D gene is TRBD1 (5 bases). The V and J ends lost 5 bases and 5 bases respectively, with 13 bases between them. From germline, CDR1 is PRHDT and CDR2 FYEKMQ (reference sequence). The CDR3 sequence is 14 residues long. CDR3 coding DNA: TGTGCCAGCAGCACCCTAGGGGCCGACAATGAGCAGTTCTTC. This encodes CASSTLGADNEQFF.

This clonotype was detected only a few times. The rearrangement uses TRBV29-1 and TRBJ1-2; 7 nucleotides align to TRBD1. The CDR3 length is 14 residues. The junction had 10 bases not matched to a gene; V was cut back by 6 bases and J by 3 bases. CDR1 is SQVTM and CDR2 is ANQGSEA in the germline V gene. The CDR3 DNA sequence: TGCAGCGTCTTTAATACCGGGACAGACTATGGCTACACCTTC. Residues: CSVFNTGTDYGYTF.

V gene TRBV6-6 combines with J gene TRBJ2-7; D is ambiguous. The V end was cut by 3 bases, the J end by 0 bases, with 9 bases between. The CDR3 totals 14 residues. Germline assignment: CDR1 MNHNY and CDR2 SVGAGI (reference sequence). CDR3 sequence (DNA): TGTGCCAGCAGTTATACCAGGACCTCCTACGAGCAGTACTTC. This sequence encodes CASSYTRTSYEQYF.

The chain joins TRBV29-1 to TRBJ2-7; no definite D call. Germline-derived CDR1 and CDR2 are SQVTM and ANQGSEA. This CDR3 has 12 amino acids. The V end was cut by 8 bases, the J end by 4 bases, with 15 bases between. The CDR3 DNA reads TGCAGCACCCGTGGGGAATCATACGAGCAGTACTTC. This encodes CSTRGESYEQYF.

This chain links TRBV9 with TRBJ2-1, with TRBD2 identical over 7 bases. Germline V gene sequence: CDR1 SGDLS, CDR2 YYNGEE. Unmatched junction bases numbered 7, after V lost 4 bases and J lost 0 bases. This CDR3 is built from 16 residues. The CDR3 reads CASSPGGGGSYNEQFF. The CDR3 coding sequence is TGTGCCAGCAGCCCAGGCGGCGGGGGCTCCTACAATGAGCAGTTCTTC.

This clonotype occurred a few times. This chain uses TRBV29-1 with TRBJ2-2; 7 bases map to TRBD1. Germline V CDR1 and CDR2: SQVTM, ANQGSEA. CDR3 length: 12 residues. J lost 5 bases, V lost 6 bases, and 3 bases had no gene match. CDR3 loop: CSVPGGTGELFF. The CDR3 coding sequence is TGCAGCGTGCCAGGGGGAACCGGGGAGCTGTTTTTT.

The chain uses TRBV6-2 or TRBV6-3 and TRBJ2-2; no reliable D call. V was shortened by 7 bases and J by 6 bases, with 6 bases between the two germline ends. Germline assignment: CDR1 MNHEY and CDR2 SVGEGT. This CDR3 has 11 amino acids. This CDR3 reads CASTRAGELFF. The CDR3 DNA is TGTGCCAGCACCCGGGCCGGGGAGCTGTTTTTT.